This TCR beta chain appears in the sequencing data of a study of blood T cell repertoires in COVID-19. Study-level information: Acute and convalescent COVID-19 specimens originated in the United States, Italy and Spain. T cells, B-cell-depleted T cells, or PBMCs provided the cDNA or gDNA that served as material.

Germline trimming cut 5 bases from V and 10 bases from J; bases unmatched to any gene: 5. Germline V lookup: CDR1 SGHTA, CDR2 FQGNSA. The CDR3 runs 14 residues. Per the original data handling: How many nucleated cells were present was estimated from reference gene primer amplification. TCRdb keeps only in-frame clones here, not all; method: immunoSEQ multiplex PCR. For V, J and clone size, that table is used; D and trimming come from the DNA. Among roughly 62,000 clones listed, about four fifths were seen once. Seattle participants joined during active infection and were tracked over time. This receptor was taken from a man aged 80 or over with COVID-19, enrolled during active disease. The material sequenced was peripheral blood. The V and J genes are TRBV7-2 and TRBJ2-7; 16 bases match TRBD2. The CDR3 sequence: CASSLGTSGRVQYV. Here the CDR3 DNA reads TGTGCCAGCAGCCTTGGGACTAGCGGGAGGGTACAGTACGTC.